This TCR beta chain came from a study of blood T cell repertoires in COVID-19. Background on the study: Acute and convalescent COVID-19 specimens originated in the United States, Italy and Spain. PBMCs, B-cell-depleted T cells, or T cells provided the cDNA or gDNA that made up the material.

As processed by the authors: Cell counts per sample came from amplifying reference gene primers. Only in-frame clones appear in the TCRdb table, and some are missing; sequencing was by immunoSEQ multiplex PCR. The V and J calls and clone size come from that table; D and trimming were worked out from the DNA. The sample holds fewer than 300,000 clones, 82% seen once. Germline V gene data show CDR1 as MGHRA and CDR2 as YSYEKL. The length of the CDR3 is 16 residues. J was trimmed by 5 bases and V by 1 base; bases with no gene match: 8. The source is a woman aged 18-29 years with acute or convalescent COVID-19. The J gene is TRBJ2-7, the V gene TRBV4-1; 10 bases align to TRBD2. Sequencing was performed on peripheral blood. This CDR3 is CASSQGWRLAGDEQYF. CDR3 nucleotides: TGCGCCAGCAGCCAAGGCTGGCGGCTAGCGGGAGACGAGCAGTACTTC.